This T cell receptor beta chain was documented in a study of cytomegalovirus exposure and HLA in healthy donors. Study findings and constraints: The study labeled more than 150 TCR beta chains cytomegalovirus-associated.

V shed 1 base and J shed 2 bases, with 11 bases lying between them. Germline lookup yields CDR1 MDHEN and CDR2 SYDVKM. This CDR3 comprises 16 residues. Note on this clone: Antigen: not known.

Generated by immunoSEQ multiplex PCR, the TCRdb table keeps only in-frame clones and is missing some. The repertoire holds about 330,000 clones, with approximately 90% as singletons. The rearrangement joins TRBV28 to TRBJ2-2; D is unresolved. The TCR comes from a young woman in good health and CMV-seropositive. The material sequenced was PBMCs. The CDR3, as DNA: TGTGCCAGCAGTTTATCCTCGGCAGGTAACACCGGGGAGCTGTTTTTT. Its protein is CASSLSSAGNTGELFF.